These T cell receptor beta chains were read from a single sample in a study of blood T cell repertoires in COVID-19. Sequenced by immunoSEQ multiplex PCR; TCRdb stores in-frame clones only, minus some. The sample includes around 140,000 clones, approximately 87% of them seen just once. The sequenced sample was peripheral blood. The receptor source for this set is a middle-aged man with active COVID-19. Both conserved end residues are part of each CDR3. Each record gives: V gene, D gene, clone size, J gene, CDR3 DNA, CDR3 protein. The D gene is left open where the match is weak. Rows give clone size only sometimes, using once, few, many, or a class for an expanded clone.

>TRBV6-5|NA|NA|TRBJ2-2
TGTGCCAGCAGGGGGGCCAGCGCCGGGGAGCTGTTTTTT
CASRGASAGELFF
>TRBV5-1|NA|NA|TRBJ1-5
TGCGCCAGCAGCTTGGAGGGAGTCAATCAGCCCCAGCATTTT
CASSLEGVNQPQHF
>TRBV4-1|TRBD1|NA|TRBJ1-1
TGCGCCAGCAGCCGGGACAGGGGCCAACAAGCTTTCTTT
CASSRDRGQQAFF
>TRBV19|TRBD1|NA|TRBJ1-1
TGTGCCAGTCTCTGGGACAGTAGTGGCACTGAAGCTTTCTTT
CASLWDSSGTEAFF
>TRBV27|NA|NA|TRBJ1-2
TGTGCCAGCAGTTTCAGGGACTATGGCTACACCTTC
CASSFRDYGYTF
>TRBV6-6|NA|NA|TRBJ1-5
TGTGCCAGCAGTTACATGGAGGGGAATCAGCCCCAGCATTTT
CASSYMEGNQPQHF
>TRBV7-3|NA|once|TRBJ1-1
TGTGCCAGCAGCCCTAGCGGGGGATCGAACACTGAAGCTTTCTTT
CASSPSGGSNTEAFF
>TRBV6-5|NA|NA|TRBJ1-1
TGTGCCAGCTCCAGGGGACGGCAGAACACTGAAGCTTTCTTT
CASSRGRQNTEAFF
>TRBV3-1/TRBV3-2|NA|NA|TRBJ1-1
TGTGCCAGCAGCCAAGGGGCGGGAGCTTTCTTT
CASSQGAGAFF
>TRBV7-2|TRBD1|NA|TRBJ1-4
TGTGCCAGCAGCTTAGGGACAGGGGAAGAAAAACTGTTTTTT
CASSLGTGEEKLFF
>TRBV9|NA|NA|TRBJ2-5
TGTGCCAGCAGCGTAGCCGGGGAACGGGGAGAGACCCAGTACTTC
CASSVAGERGETQYF
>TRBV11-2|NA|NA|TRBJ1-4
TGTGCCAGCAGCTTAGGCCGTTACAGGCCTAATGAAAAACTGTTTTTT
CASSLGRYRPNEKLFF
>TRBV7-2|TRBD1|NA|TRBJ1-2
TGTGCCAGCAGCCAATCCCGGGACAGGGTCGATGGCTACACCTTC
CASSQSRDRVDGYTF
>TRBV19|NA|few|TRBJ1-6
TGTGCCAGTAGTGCCAGGGAGGGATCACCCCTCCACTTT
CASSAREGSPLHF
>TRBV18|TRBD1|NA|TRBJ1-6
TGTGCCAGCTCACCGGGACAGGGCGTTGTTAATTCACCCCTCCACTTT
CASSPGQGVVNSPLHF
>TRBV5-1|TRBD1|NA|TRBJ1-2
TGCGCCAGCAGCTTGGGGGACAGAGCTAACTATGGCTACACCTTC
CASSLGDRANYGYTF
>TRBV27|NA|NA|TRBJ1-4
TGTGCCAGCAGGACACCTCGGGGAAAACTGTTTTTT
CASRTPRGKLFF
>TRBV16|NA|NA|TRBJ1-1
TGTGCCAGCACCGAGGGGGTAAAGACTGAAGCTTTCTTT
CASTEGVKTEAFF
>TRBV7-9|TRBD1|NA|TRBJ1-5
TGTGCCAGCAGCTTAGGAGGACAGGGTCAGCCCCAGCATTTT
CASSLGGQGQPQHF
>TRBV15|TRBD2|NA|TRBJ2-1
TGTGCCACCAGCAGAGACGGGGGGTCCTACAATGAGCAGTTCTTC
CATSRDGGSYNEQFF
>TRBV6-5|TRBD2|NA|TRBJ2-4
TGTGCCAGCAGCGTAAGCGGGGGGGCCAAAAACATTCAGTACTTC
CASSVSGGAKNIQYF
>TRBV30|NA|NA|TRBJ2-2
TGTGCCTGGAGTAACCTGGACAGCGACACCGGGGAGCTGTTTTTT
CAWSNLDSDTGELFF
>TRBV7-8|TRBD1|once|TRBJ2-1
TGTGCCAGCAGCCGTCCGGGGACAGGGGGCAACAATGAGCAGTTCTTC
CASSRPGTGGNNEQFF
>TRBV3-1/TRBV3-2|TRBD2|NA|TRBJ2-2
TGTGCCAGCAGCCTTGGAAGCGGGGGCAACACCGGGGAGCTGTTTTTT
CASSLGSGGNTGELFF
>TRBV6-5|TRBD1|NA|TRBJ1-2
TGTGCCAGCACTAGGGACAGGGGGCTTGGCTACACCTTC
CASTRDRGLGYTF
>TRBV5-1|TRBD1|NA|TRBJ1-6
TGCGCCAGCAGCCGAAACCGACAGGGGGGATATAATTCACCCCTCCACTTT
CASSRNRQGGYNSPLHF
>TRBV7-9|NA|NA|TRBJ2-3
TGTGCCAGCAGCTTAGGTGCTAGCCCGAGGGCAGATACGCAGTATTTT
CASSLGASPRADTQYF
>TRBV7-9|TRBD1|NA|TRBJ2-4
TGTGCCAGCAGCTCCTGGGGGGACAGGGGAAACATTCAGTACTTC
CASSSWGDRGNIQYF
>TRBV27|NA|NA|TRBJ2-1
TGTGCCAGCAGTTTACGTCGGCGGGGTCACAATGAGCAGTTCTTC
CASSLRRRGHNEQFF
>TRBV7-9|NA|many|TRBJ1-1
TGTGCCAGCACACCAGAGAAACAGGGTCCCGACACTGAAGCTTTCTTT
CASTPEKQGPDTEAFF
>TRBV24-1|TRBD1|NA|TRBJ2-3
TGTGCCACCAGTGATAACCGGGACAGGGGACCAGATACGCAGTATTTT
CATSDNRDRGPDTQYF
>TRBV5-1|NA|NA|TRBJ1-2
TGCGCCAGCAGCTTGAGCAGGGCCGACTATGGCTACACCTTC
CASSLSRADYGYTF
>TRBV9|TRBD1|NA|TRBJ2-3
TGTGCCAGCAGCGTAGATAGACAGGGGGCAAATACGCAGTATTTT
CASSVDRQGANTQYF
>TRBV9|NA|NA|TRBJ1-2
TGTGCCAGCAGCGTAGGGTCAGACTACACCTTC
CASSVGSDYTF
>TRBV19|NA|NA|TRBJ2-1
TGTGCCAGCAGACAGGTTTTAAAAGAGGATGAGCAGTTCTTC
CASRQVLKEDEQFF
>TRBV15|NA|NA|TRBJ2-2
TGTGCCACCAGCGGGGACACGAACACCGGGGAGCTGTTTTTT
CATSGDTNTGELFF
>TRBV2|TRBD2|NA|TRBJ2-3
TGTGCCAGCAGTGCCGGAGCGGGGAGCACAGATACGCAGTATTTT
CASSAGAGSTDTQYF
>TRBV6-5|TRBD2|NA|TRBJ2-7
TGTGCCAGCAAAGACGGGACTAGCCTGACCTACGAGCAGTACTTC
CASKDGTSLTYEQYF
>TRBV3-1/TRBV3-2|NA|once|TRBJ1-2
TGTGCCAGCAGCCCCCTCAGGACAGACATCTATGGCTACACCTTC
CASSPLRTDIYGYTF
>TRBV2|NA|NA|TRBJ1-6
TGTGCCAGCTCCTATGAGAGCGGCTCCTATAATTCACCCCTCCACTTT
CASSYESGSYNSPLHF
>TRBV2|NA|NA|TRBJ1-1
TGTGCCAGCAGGGGGGCCGAGGGAGAGAACACTGAAGCTTTCTTT
CASRGAEGENTEAFF
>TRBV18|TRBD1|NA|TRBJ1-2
TGTGCCAGCTCACCACCGGGACAGGGGCAGGGCTACACCTTC
CASSPPGQGQGYTF
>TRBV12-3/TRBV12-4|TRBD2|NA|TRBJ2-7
TGTGCCAGCGCCCTAGCGGGGCCTTACGAGCAGTACTTC
CASALAGPYEQYF
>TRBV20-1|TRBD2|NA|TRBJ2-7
TGCAGTGCTAGTGGCCACGGGGCGGGGGCCTACGAGCAGTACTTC
CSASGHGAGAYEQYF
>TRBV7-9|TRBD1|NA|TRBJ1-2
TGTGCCAGCAGCGTAGGGGTCGCGGGACAGGGGCATGGCTACACCTTC
CASSVGVAGQGHGYTF
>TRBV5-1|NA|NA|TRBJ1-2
TGCGCCAGCAGCTTGGCCCCAGGACAGAACATGAACTATGGCTACACCTTC
CASSLAPGQNMNYGYTF
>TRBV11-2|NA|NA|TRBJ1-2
TGTGCCAGCAGCTTACTGGGCCGAGGGCATGGCTACACCTTC
CASSLLGRGHGYTF
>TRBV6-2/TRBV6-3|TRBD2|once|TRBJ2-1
TGTGCCAGCAGCCGAACTAGCGCTGAGCAGTTCTTC
CASSRTSAEQFF
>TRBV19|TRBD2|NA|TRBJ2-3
TGTGCCAGTAGTAAGAGCGGTAGCGGGGGGGCCGGGGATACGCAGTATTTT
CASSKSGSGGAGDTQYF
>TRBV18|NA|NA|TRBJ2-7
TGTGCCAGCTCACCAAGTAATACAGCCGTCTCCTACGAGCAGTACTTC
CASSPSNTAVSYEQYF